These 21 T cell receptor beta chains came from one sample sequenced in a study of blood T cell repertoires in COVID-19. Generated by immunoSEQ multiplex PCR, the TCRdb table keeps only in-frame clones and is missing some. Seen here are a few hundred thousand clones, about 90% observed once, and the top ten hold around 3%. Input material: PBMCs or T cells enriched from blood (not recorded which). The receptors here all came from a woman aged 25 to 39 who had recovered from COVID-19.

Remarks on this clone: Other DNA sequences in the sample encode the same CDR3. CDR3 protein: CASSPPGTDTQYF. CDR3 sequence (DNA): TGTGCCAGCAGCCCCCCGGGAACAGATACGCAGTATTTT. V usage is TRBV11-2 and J usage is TRBJ2-3; weak D call: TRBD2 (5 bases). V was trimmed by 5 bases and J by 3 bases, leaving 9 bases between them. The germline V gene encodes CDR1 SGHAT and CDR2 FQNNGV. This CDR3 has 13 residues. Using reference TRBV11-2 and TRBJ2-3 for the parts outside the CDR3, the full variable domain is EAGVAQSPRYKIIEKRQSVAFWCNPISGHATLYWYQQILGQGPKLLIQFQNNGVVDDSQLPKDRFSAERLKGVDSTLKIQPAKLEDSAVYLCASSPPGTDTQYFGPGTRLTVL.

The gene calls are TRBV10-1 and TRBJ1-1, with a possible D match to TRBD1 (5 bases). CDR1 and CDR2 (germline): WNHNN, SYGVQD (reference sequence). V dropped 0 bases and J dropped 5 bases, with 10 bases sitting between them. This CDR3 region has 14 residues. The CDR3 DNA follows: TGCGCCAGCAGTGAGTCGAGCCGGGGGACTGAAGCTTTCTTT. Its protein is CASSESSRGTEAFF.

This rearrangement joins TRBV5-1 to TRBJ2-1; no reliable D call. This CDR3 contains 12 residues. Looked up from germline, CDR1 is SGHRS and CDR2 is YFSETQ. Trimming stripped 2 bases from V and 5 bases from J, with 5 bases between. CDR3 amino acids: CASSLQNNEQFF. In DNA, the CDR3 is TGCGCCAGCAGCTTACAGAACAATGAGCAGTTCTTC.

The chain is built from TRBV6-5 and TRBJ2-5; tentatively, D is TRBD2 (7 bases). The V end lost 9 bases, the J end lost 5 bases, and 19 bases lay between the germline ends. The germline V gene has CDR1 MNHEY and CDR2 SVGAGI. CDR3 length: 14 amino acids. The CDR3 DNA follows: TGTGCCAGTAATAGCCCAGGGAGGGGGGAGACCCAGTACTTC. This translates into CASNSPGRGETQYF.

The V call is TRBV6-5, the J call TRBJ1-2; TRBD1 might be the D (5 bases). This CDR3 has 12 residues. Trimming left V 10 bases short and J 3 bases short, with 12 bases between. CDR1 is MNHEY, CDR2 SVGAGI, per germline. This CDR3 is CATREGHYGYTF. The CDR3 DNA sequence: TGTGCCACCCGGGAGGGGCACTATGGCTACACCTTC.

This chain joins TRBV18 and TRBJ2-2; 7 nucleotides align to TRBD2. CDR3 size: 14 residues. Looked up from germline, CDR1 is KGHSH and CDR2 is LQKENI. V lost 5 bases and J lost 1; bases outside the gene matches: 1. The CDR3 nucleotides read TGTGCCAGCTCATCTAGCGGGAACACCGGGGAGCTGTTTTTT. Translating it yields CASSSSGNTGELFF.

The chain couples TRBV11-3 to TRBJ2-2, with D possibly matching TRBD2 (6 bases). This CDR3 spans 15 amino acids. Germline values: CDR1 SGHNT, CDR2 YENEEA. Trimming shortened V by 4 bases and J by 1 base, and 10 bases separated the two germline ends. The CDR3 DNA follows: TGTGCCAGCAGCTCGGCTAGCGAGAACACCGGGGAGCTGTTTTTT. It is translated as CASSSASENTGELFF.

This clone was observed a handful of times. This chain links TRBV9 with TRBJ2-3; D is ambiguous. V was shortened by 2 bases and J by 6 bases, with 4 bases between the two germline ends. The CDR3 extends over 11 amino acids. CDR1 SGDLS and CDR2 YYNGEE come from the germline V gene. In DNA, the CDR3 is TGTGCCAGCAGCGTTCGGGATACGCAGTATTTT. Translated: CASSVRDTQYF. The variable domain in full, with the rest retrieved from reference TRBV9 and TRBJ2-3, is DSGVTQTPKHLITATGQRVTLRCSPRSGDLSVYWYQQSLDQGLQFLIQYYNGEERAKGNILERFSAQQFPDLHSELNLSSLELGDSALYFCASSVRDTQYFGPGTRLTVL.

The V gene is TRBV28, the J gene TRBJ2-7, with TRBD2 matching 14 bases. Trimming took 6 bases from V and 0 from J; bases not matched to a gene: 7. The CDR3 sequence is 17 residues long. The germline V gene has CDR1 MDHEN and CDR2 SYDVKM. CDR3 in amino acids: CASRGGLAGVTSYEQYF. In nucleotides, the CDR3 is TGTGCCAGCAGGGGGGGACTAGCGGGAGTTACCTCCTACGAGCAGTACTTC.

This clone was counted once. The genes are TRBV7-9 and TRBJ2-3, with D hard to call. V shed 8 bases and J shed 0 bases, with 9 bases lying between them. Germline CDR1 and CDR2: SEHNR and FQNEAQ (reference sequence). CDR3 length: 13 residues. This CDR3 reads CASAKPSTDTQYF. The DNA of the CDR3 is TGTGCCAGCGCGAAGCCTAGCACAGATACGCAGTATTTT.

The chain uses TRBV30 and TRBJ2-7; TRBD2 matches 7 bases. CDR3 length: 15 residues. V lost 2 bases and J lost 1; bases outside the gene matches: 8. From germline, CDR1 is GTSNPN and CDR2 SVGIG (reference sequence). The CDR3 sequence is CAWSWSGGRSYEQYF. In DNA form, the CDR3 reads TGTGCCTGGAGTTGGTCCGGGGGGAGATCCTACGAGCAGTACTTC.

The chain recombines TRBV5-1 with TRBJ2-7, with TRBD1 identical over 9 bases. The germline V gene encodes CDR1 SGHRS and CDR2 YFSETQ. The CDR3 runs 14 residues. V dropped 2 bases and J dropped 5; count of bases not matched to a gene: 5. The CDR3 protein is CASSLNRGQNEQYF. The CDR3 DNA reads as TGCGCCAGCAGCTTAAACAGGGGGCAGAACGAGCAGTACTTC.

This chain connects TRBV27 to TRBJ2-5, with D perhaps matching TRBD1 (6 bases). With 7 bases removed from V and 2 bases from J, the gap between germline ends came to 17 bases. This CDR3 contains 15 residues. Germline CDR1 MNHEY, CDR2 SMNVEV (reference sequence). The CDR3 bases are TGTGCCAGCACCCCGTCCCGGGACAAACAAGAGACCCAGTACTTC. Translated, it gives CASTPSRDKQETQYF.

The chain combines TRBV3-1 (or the pseudogene TRBV3-2) with TRBJ2-7; D is unresolved. Germline values: CDR1 LGHDT, CDR2 YNNKEL (reference sequence). Trimming cost V 4 bases and J 5 bases, with 9 bases left between them. The CDR3 consists of 12 residues. CDR3 nucleotides: TGTGCCAGCAGCCGCCTAGATCACGAGCAGTACTTC. Its protein is CASSRLDHEQYF.

The chain is built from TRBV27 and TRBJ1-5, with a possible D match to TRBD1 (6 bases). Germline CDR1 MNHEY, CDR2 SMNVEV (reference sequence). Trimming cost V 1 base and J 6 bases, with 7 bases left between them. This CDR3 is built from 13 residues. The CDR3 DNA reads TGTGCCAGCAGTTTATACAGGGCTCAGCCCCAGCATTTT. Its translation: CASSLYRAQPQHF.

V and J are TRBV19 and TRBJ1-5, with a tentative D call TRBD1 (5 bases). The V gene's germline CDR1 is LNHDA and CDR2 SQIVND (reference sequence). Trimming shortened V by 9 bases and J by 0 bases, and 15 bases separated the two germline ends. The CDR3 totals 15 residues. The DNA of the CDR3 is TGTGCCAGCTCCGCGGAGACAGCTAGCAATCAGCCCCAGCATTTT. This translates into CASSAETASNQPQHF.

The chain links TRBV4-2 to TRBJ1-1, with no clear D. In germline, CDR1 is LGHNA, CDR2 YNFKEQ. The CDR3 contains 13 residues. V was trimmed by 1 base and J by 0 bases, leaving 3 bases between them. CDR3 sequence: CASSQAVNTEAFF. The CDR3 nucleotides read TGTGCCAGCAGCCAAGCGGTGAACACTGAAGCTTTCTTT.

CDR3 loop: CASAQGIGEETQYF. The CDR3 bases are TGTGCCAGCGCACAGGGGATTGGGGAAGAGACCCAGTACTTC. This chain connects TRBV3-1 (or the pseudogene TRBV3-2) to TRBJ2-5, with 7 bases identical to TRBD1. CDR3 length: 14 residues. With V trimmed by 8 bases and J by 3 bases, 9 bases remained unmatched. Germline V gene data show CDR1 as LGHDT and CDR2 as YNNKEL (reference sequence).

J is TRBJ2-2 and V is TRBV5-4, with TRBD1 identical over 9 bases. CDR3 length equals 15 residues. From germline, CDR1 is SGHNT and CDR2 YYREEE (reference sequence). The trim removed 4 bases at V and 5 bases at J, leaving 6 bases unmatched. The CDR3 loop reads CASSVRDRDTGELFF. CDR3 nucleotides: TGTGCCAGCAGCGTTCGGGACAGGGATACCGGGGAGCTGTTTTTT. Supplemented by reference TRBV5-4 and TRBJ2-2, the full variable domain reads ETGVTQSPTHLIKTRGQQVTLRCSSQSGHNTVSWYQQALGQGPQFIFQYYREEENGRGNFPPRFSGLQFPNYSSELNVNALELDDSALYLCASSVRDRDTGELFFGEGSRLTVL.

The chain uses TRBV4-2 and TRBJ2-7, with 9 nucleotides matching TRBD1. Trimming at V came to 0 bases and at J to 3 bases, leaving 6 bases not matched to a gene. CDR1 and CDR2 from the germline V gene are LGHNA and YNFKEQ. This CDR3 contains 16 residues. The CDR3 DNA sequence: TGTGCCAGCAGCCAAGATTTGGGACAGGGTGGCTACGAGCAGTACTTC. Its translation: CASSQDLGQGGYEQYF.

The gene calls are TRBV28 and TRBJ2-1; TRBD1 agrees at 12 bases. The V gene's germline CDR1 is MDHEN and CDR2 SYDVKM. The CDR3 is 18 amino acids. J was trimmed by 5 bases and V by 8 bases; bases with no gene match: 16. CDR3 nucleotide sequence: TGTGCCAGCGGCACAGTTCGGGGGACAGGGGGCCCCGACAATGAGCAGTTCTTC. Translating it yields CASGTVRGTGGPDNEQFF.